This TCR beta chain was found in a study of blood T cell repertoires in COVID-19. Study-wide context: Both acute and convalescent COVID-19 samples were obtained from the United States, Italy and Spain.

This clone was counted once. Sequencing was performed with immunoSEQ multiplex PCR; in TCRdb, only in-frame clones are kept and a portion is missing. The sample has roughly 69,000 clones, 88% seen once. Germline trimming cut 5 bases from V and 0 bases from J; bases unmatched to any gene: 12. Germline V gene sequence: CDR1 MNHNY, CDR2 SVGAGI (reference sequence). This CDR3 is 17 amino acids long. The clonotype originates from a human donor in a cohort sampled during active COVID-19. Source material: peripheral blood. This sequence joins TRBV6-6 and TRBJ2-5; the match to TRBD2 covers 7 bases. In nucleotides, the CDR3 is TGTGCCAGCAGTCCCTCGATTACGGGAGGTCACCAAGAGACCCAGTACTTC. It translates to CASSPSITGGHQETQYF.